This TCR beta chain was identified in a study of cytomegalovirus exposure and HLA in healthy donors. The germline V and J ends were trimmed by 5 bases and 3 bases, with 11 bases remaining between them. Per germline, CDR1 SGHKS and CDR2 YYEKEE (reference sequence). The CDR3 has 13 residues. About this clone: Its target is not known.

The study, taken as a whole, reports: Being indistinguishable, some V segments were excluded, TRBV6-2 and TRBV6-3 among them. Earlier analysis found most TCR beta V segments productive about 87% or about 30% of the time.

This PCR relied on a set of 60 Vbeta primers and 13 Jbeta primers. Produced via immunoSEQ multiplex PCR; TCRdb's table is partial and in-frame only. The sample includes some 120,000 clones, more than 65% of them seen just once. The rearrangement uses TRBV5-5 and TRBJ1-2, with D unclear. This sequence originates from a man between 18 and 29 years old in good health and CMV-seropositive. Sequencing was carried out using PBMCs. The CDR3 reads CASSYELDYGYTF. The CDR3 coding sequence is TGTGCCAGCAGTTACGAGTTGGACTATGGCTACACCTTC.